Shown below are 5 T cell receptor beta chains from a single sample sequenced in a study of T cells after posttransplantation cyclophosphamide. Method: immunoSEQ multiplex PCR; TCRdb's copy keeps in-frame clones and lacks some. The sample holds 30,000 to 50,000 clones, and no clone turns up only once. Sample: PBMCs. These TCRs come from a woman aged 45 to 65 in good health and a related stem cell transplant donor.

This clone appeared a few times. V and J are TRBV5-1 and TRBJ1-4; D might be TRBD1 (6 bases). CDR1 and CDR2 (germline): SGHRS, YFSETQ. The CDR3 spans 19 residues. V gave up 0 bases and J gave up 6 bases, with 24 bases separating them. This chain's CDR3 is CASSLANTGPPGHYEKLFF. CDR3 sequence (DNA): TGCGCCAGCAGCTTGGCCAACACAGGGCCGCCCGGCCACTATGAAAAACTGTTTTTT.

The genes are TRBV28 and TRBJ1-2; D is perhaps TRBD1 (5 bases). The V end lost 3 bases, the J end lost 5 bases, and 10 bases lay between the germline ends. Germline lookup yields CDR1 MDHEN and CDR2 SYDVKM. The CDR3 runs 13 residues. In DNA, the CDR3 is TGTGCCAGCAGTTTTGGGGGAGGTTATGGCTACACCTTC. It is translated as CASSFGGGYGYTF.

This clone has ten or more counts. The CDR3 DNA sequence: TGTGCCACCAGCATCCGGACAGGGGACTACACCTTC. It yields the protein CATSIRTGDYTF. The chain links TRBV15 to TRBJ1-2, with 9 nucleotides matching TRBD1. This CDR3 is 12 amino acids long. Looked up from germline, CDR1 is LNHNV and CDR2 is YYDKDF (reference sequence). Trimming cost V 4 bases and J 10 bases; bases outside gene matches: 4.

This clone was observed many times. The chain is built from TRBV7-6 and TRBJ1-2; TRBD1 matches 7 bases. J lost 5 bases, V lost 1 base, and 10 bases had no gene match. Germline V CDR1 and CDR2: SGHVS, FNYEAQ. The CDR3 is 16 amino acids. The CDR3 spells CASSLGNRGASYGYTF. CDR3 coding DNA: TGTGCCAGCAGCTTAGGGAACAGGGGCGCCTCTTATGGCTACACCTTC.

This clone has a count of ten or more. The genes are TRBV28 and TRBJ1-5, with TRBD1 matching 8 bases. The germline CDR1 and CDR2 sequences are MDHEN and SYDVKM. The V and J ends lost 6 bases and 9 bases, in that order; junction bases with no gene match: 10. The CDR3 runs to 14 residues. Written as DNA, the CDR3 is TGTGCCAGCAGGGAGGACAGGGCTCCTTGGCCCCAGCATTTT. Residues: CASREDRAPWPQHF. The full variable domain, its missing parts supplied by reference TRBV28 and TRBJ1-5, is DVKVTQSSRYLVKRTGEKVFLECVQDMDHENMFWYRQDPGLGLRLIYFSYDVKMKEKGDIPEGYSVSREKKERFSLILESASTNQTSMYLCASREDRAPWPQHFGDGTRLSIL.